The source of this T cell receptor beta chain is a study of blood T cell repertoires in COVID-19 (dated by TCRdb to 2018 to 2021). A note on the overall study: Samples covering the acute and convalescent phases of COVID-19 were provided by collaborators in the United States, Italy and Spain. The material from the prospective study consisted of cDNA or gDNA derived from T cells, B-cell-depleted T cells, or PBMCs. Deeply sampled blood TCRbeta repertoires from subjects exposed to, actively infected with, or recovered from COVID-19 were included in the dataset. The repertoires were released in a freely available public database meant as a resource for research on the immune response to SARS-CoV-2. The samples were drawn from the first 160 participants of the ongoing ImmuneRACE study and from 1,254 subjects provided by 6 global collaborators. A de-identified subject ID, COVID-19 status, age in years and sex were almost always included in the sample metadata. HLA class I and class II types, where available, came from metadata supplied by the sample provider rather than from assay-based typing.

What the study reported, not specific to this receptor: The amount of clinical and demographic metadata varied by source and participant and was provided uncurated.

From the germline V gene, CDR1 is MGHDK and CDR2 is SYGVNS. Trimming takes 3 bases from V and 9 bases from J, and the germline ends sit 9 bases apart. CDR3 length: 13 amino acids, cysteine to phenylalanine. Solely the CDR3 DNA is kept, with 39 bases framed from the first base. TCRbeta CDR3 regions were amplified from genomic DNA using the immunoSEQ Assay, a bias-controlled multiplex PCR. Concerning the study's data processing: The number of nucleated cells in each sample was estimated by amplification of reference gene primers within the assay. To quantify the absolute abundance of each unique TCRbeta CDR3 rearrangement, sequence reads were collapsed and filtered. For each sample, productive Simpson clonality was calculated by taking the square root of Simpson's diversity index across productive rearrangements. The immuneACCESS repertoire file appears here via TCRdb, limited to in-frame rearrangements. These files lack a portion of the clones; in checked studies, under half of the deficit traces to unresolved V genes, and the cause of the others is not known. D and trimming were read from the DNA, whereas the V and J calls and clone size are those reported in that table. The sample includes about 190,000 clones, with 80% to 90% observed a single time. Together, the top ten hold around 14% of the sample.

The collaborating institutions used their own protocols to collect whole blood in K2EDTA tubes. For TCRbeta analysis, collaborator samples were shipped as frozen whole blood, as isolated PBMCs, or as DNA extracted from either sample type. In regard to this clone: There is no known antigen for this receptor. One base away there is no much larger clone; base qualities are not given.

Material for sequencing was peripheral blood. The rearranged segments are TRBV25-1 and TRBJ1-6; TRBD1 is possibly the D segment (6 matching bases). The TCR was taken from a man aged 25-45 years with active or convalescent COVID-19. For the CDR3, the sequence is CASSDPGVSPLHF. The DNA sequence is TGTGCCAGCAGTGATCCAGGGGTTTCACCCCTCCACTTT.